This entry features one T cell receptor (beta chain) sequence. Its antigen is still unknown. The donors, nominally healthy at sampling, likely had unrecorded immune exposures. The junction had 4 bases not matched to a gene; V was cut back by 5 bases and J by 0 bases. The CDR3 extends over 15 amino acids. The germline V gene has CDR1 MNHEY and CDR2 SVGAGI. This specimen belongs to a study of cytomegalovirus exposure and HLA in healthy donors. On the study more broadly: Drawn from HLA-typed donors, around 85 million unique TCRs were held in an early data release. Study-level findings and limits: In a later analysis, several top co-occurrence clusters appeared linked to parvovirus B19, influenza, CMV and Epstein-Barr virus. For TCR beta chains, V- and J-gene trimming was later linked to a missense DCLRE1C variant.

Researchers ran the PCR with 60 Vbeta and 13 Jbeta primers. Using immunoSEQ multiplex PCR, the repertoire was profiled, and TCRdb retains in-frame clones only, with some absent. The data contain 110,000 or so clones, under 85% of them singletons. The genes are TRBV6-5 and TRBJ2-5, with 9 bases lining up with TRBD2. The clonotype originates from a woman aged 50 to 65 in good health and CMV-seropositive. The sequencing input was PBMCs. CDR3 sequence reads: CASSALAGDQETQYF. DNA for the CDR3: TGTGCCAGCAGTGCCTTAGCGGGGGACCAAGAGACCCAGTACTTC.